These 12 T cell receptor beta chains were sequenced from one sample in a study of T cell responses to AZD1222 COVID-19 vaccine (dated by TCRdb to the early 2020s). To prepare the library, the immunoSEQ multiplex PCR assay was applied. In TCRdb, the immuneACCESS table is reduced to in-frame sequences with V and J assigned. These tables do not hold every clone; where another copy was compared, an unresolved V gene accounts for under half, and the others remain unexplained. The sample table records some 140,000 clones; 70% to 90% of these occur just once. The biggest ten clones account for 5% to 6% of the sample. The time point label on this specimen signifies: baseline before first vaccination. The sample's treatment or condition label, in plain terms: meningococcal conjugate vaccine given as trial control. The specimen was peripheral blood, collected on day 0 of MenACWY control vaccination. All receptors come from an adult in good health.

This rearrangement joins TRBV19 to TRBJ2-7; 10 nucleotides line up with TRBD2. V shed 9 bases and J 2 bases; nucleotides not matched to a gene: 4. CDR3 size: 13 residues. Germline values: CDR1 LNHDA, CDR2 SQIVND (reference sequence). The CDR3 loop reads CASRTSGTYEQYF. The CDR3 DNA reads TGTGCCAGCCGGACTAGCGGAACCTACGAGCAGTACTTC.

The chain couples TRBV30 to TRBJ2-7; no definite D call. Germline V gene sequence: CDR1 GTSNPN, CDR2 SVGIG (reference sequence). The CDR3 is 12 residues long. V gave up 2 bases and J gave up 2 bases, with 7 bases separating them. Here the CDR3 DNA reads TGTGCCTGGAGTCAAGCAACCTACGAGCAGTACTTC. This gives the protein CAWSQATYEQYF.

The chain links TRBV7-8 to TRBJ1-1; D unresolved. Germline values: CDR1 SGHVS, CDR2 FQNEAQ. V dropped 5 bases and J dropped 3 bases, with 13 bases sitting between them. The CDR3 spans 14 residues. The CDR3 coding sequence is TGTGCCAGCAGCGCGTTCGACTCGGACACTGAAGCTTTCTTT. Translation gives CASSAFDSDTEAFF.

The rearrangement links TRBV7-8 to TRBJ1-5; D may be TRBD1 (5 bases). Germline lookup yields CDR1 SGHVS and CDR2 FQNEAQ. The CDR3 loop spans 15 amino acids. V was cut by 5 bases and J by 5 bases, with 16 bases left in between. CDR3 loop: CASSPTGGGYQPQHF. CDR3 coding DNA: TGTGCCAGCAGCCCCACAGGAGGCGGTTATCAGCCCCAGCATTTT.

The CDR3 is CASSPTGSGANVLTF. In nucleotides, the CDR3 is TGTGCCAGCAGTCCAACAGGATCTGGGGCCAACGTCCTGACTTTC. The chain has TRBV28 and TRBJ2-6; possibly TRBD1 for D (5 bases). V was clipped by 5 bases and J by 1 base, with 9 bases between them. Germline loops: CDR1 MDHEN, CDR2 SYDVKM. The CDR3 is 15 residues long.

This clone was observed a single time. CDR3 bases: TGTGCCAGCAGCTTTCCCGGACAGGTTGGGGCCGGGGAGCTGTTTTTT. Its protein product is CASSFPGQVGAGELFF. V gene TRBV5-4 combines with J gene TRBJ2-2; 7 positions agree with TRBD1. The germline V gene has CDR1 SGHNT and CDR2 YYREEE (reference sequence). The J segment lost 6 bases and the V segment lost 2 bases, leaving 10 bases of the junction unmatched. This CDR3 comprises 16 residues.

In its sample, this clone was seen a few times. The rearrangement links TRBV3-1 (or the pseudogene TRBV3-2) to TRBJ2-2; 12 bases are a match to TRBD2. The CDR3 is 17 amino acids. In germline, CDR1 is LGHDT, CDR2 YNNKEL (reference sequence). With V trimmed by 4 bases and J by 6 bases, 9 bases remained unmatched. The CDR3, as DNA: TGTGCCAGCAGCCTTTACTCTAGCGGGAGGGGAGCCGGGGAGCTGTTTTTT. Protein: CASSLYSSGRGAGELFF.

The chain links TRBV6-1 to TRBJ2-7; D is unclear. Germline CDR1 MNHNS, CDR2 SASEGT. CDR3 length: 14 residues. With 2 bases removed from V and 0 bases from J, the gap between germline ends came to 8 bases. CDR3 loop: CASSELTVSYEQYV. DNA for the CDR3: TGTGCCAGCAGTGAACTGACCGTCTCCTACGAGCAGTACGTC.

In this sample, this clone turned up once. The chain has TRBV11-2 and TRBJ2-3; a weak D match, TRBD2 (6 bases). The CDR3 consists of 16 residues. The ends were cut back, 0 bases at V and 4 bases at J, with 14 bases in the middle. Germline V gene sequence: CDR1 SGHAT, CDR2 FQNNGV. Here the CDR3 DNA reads TGTGCCAGCAGCTTAGAGGCCCCCCGCGGGGCAGATACGCAGTATTTT. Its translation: CASSLEAPRGADTQYF.

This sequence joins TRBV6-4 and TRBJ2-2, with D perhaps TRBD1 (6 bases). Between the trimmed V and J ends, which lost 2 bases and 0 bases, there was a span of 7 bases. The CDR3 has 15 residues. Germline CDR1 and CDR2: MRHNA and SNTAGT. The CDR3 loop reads CASSDRTANTGELFF. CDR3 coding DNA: TGTGCCAGCAGTGACCGGACAGCGAACACCGGGGAGCTGTTTTTT.

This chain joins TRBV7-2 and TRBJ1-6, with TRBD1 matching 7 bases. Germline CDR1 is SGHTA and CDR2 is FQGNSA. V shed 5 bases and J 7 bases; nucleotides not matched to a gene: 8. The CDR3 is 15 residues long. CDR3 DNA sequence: TGTGCCAGCAGCCGGGGGGCAGGGGGAAATTCACCCCTCCACTTT. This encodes CASSRGAGGNSPLHF. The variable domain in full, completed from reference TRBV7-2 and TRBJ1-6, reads GAGVSQSPSNKVTEKGKDVELRCDPISGHTALYWYRQSLGQGLEFLIYFQGNSAPDKSGLPSDRFSAERTGGSVSTLTIQRTQQEDSAVYLCASSRGAGGNSPLHFGNGTRLTVT.

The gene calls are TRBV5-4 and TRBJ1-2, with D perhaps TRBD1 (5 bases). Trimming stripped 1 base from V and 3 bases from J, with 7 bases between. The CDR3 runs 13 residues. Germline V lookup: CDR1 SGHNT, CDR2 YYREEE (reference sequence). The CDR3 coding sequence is TGTGCCAGCAGCTTGACCAGGGACTATGGCTACACCTTC. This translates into CASSLTRDYGYTF.